The clone carrying this TCR beta chain was counted a single time. This sample is part of a study of cytomegalovirus exposure and HLA in healthy donors. PCR used 60 Vbeta primers and 13 Jbeta primers. TCRdb's copy holds only in-frame clones and misses some; the assay was immunoSEQ multiplex PCR. This table has about 140,000 clones, 80% appearing once. This CDR3 contains 15 residues. In germline, CDR1 is SGHRS, CDR2 YFSETQ. V was trimmed by 0 bases and J by 1 base, leaving 10 bases between them. The source material was PBMCs. This chain links TRBV5-1 with TRBJ2-5; possibly TRBD1 for D (5 bases). The sequence was obtained from a man aged 25-45 years in good health and CMV-seronegative. CDR3 nucleotides: TGCGCCAGCAGCTTGGGAACCGACAGCCAAGAGACCCAGTACTTC. Translated: CASSLGTDSQETQYF.